This record looks at one TCR beta chain sequence and its context. Its antigen is currently unknown. These data come from a study of shared clonotypes between healthy human individuals. Authors' data handling: From ImmunoSEQ came sequences covering only the junction and carrying no quality scores, so filtering differed. Sequencing was performed with immunoSEQ multiplex PCR; in TCRdb, only in-frame clones are kept and a portion is missing. V and J calls plus clone size are reproduced from that table; the DNA served to infer D and trimming. This sample has more than 550,000 clones, with around 90% found just once. The CDR3 has 18 amino acids. CDR1 and CDR2 (germline): MGHRA, YSYEKL. Between the trimmed V and J ends, which lost 2 bases and 0 bases, there was a span of 20 bases. CD45RO-negative, CCR7-positively selected cells formed the naive CD8 fraction, excluding terminally differentiated effector memory CD45RA+ cells.

Findings and caveats of the study: Generally, naive subsets (rather than memory subsets) showed larger estimated richness.

This sequence was found in a young man in good health. The chain has TRBV4-1 and TRBJ2-7; D tentatively reads TRBD1 or TRBD2 (5 bases each). The sample consisted of naive CD8+ T cells sorted from blood. The CDR3, as DNA: TGCGCCAGCAGCCAATTCATAGGGGTTGGGAGCCGCTCCTACGAGCAGTACTTC. As protein: CASSQFIGVGSRSYEQYF.